This entry lists 14 T cell receptor beta chains sequenced from one sample in a study of T cell responses to AZD1222 COVID-19 vaccine. The method was immunoSEQ multiplex PCR; TCRdb's version includes in-frame clones alone and lacks a portion of them. The profile shows about 120,000 clones, 87% of them singletons. The source material was peripheral blood, sampled on day 0 of AZD1222 vaccination. All receptors come from an adult in good health.

In its sample, this clone was seen once. The chain combines TRBV19 with TRBJ1-1; weak D call: TRBD1 (5 bases). V was cut by 6 bases and J by 0 bases, with 17 bases left in between. This CDR3 has 16 residues. Germline CDR1 LNHDA, CDR2 SQIVND (reference sequence). CDR3 coding DNA: TGTGCCAGTAGCTCGGCGGGGGGTGGGGTGAACACTGAAGCTTTCTTT. This sequence encodes CASSSAGGGVNTEAFF. The variable domain in full, with the rest retrieved from reference TRBV19 and TRBJ1-1, is DGGITQSPKYLFRKEGQNVTLSCEQNLNHDAMYWYRQDPGQGLRLIYYSQIVNDFQKGDIAEGYSVSREKKESFPLTVTSAQKNPTAFYLCASSSAGGGVNTEAFFGQGTRLTVV.

V usage is TRBV2 and J usage is TRBJ2-1; D may be TRBD2 (6 bases). V was pared by 4 bases and J by 5 bases, with 6 bases between. This CDR3 spans 12 amino acids. The germline V gene has CDR1 SNHLY and CDR2 FYNNEI. The CDR3 nucleotides read TGTGCCAGCAGTGGACTAGACAATGAGCAGTTCTTC. It yields the protein CASSGLDNEQFF.

This chain joins TRBV28 and TRBJ2-1; 9 nucleotides align to TRBD1. Trimming cost V 5 bases and J 6 bases; bases outside gene matches: 5. The length of the CDR3 is 14 residues. The germline gives CDR1 MDHEN, CDR2 SYDVKM. This CDR3 reads CASSPGTGSNEQFF. CDR3 DNA sequence: TGTGCCAGCAGTCCCGGGACAGGGTCCAATGAGCAGTTCTTC.

CDR3 sequence: CASSLDQGGGYTF. The CDR3, as DNA: TGTGCCAGCAGCTTAGATCAGGGTGGCGGCTACACCTTC. The V and J genes are TRBV7-8 and TRBJ1-2; possibly TRBD1 for D (5 bases). Germline V lookup: CDR1 SGHVS, CDR2 FQNEAQ. Trimming left V 1 base short and J 8 bases short, with 11 bases between. CDR3 length: 13 amino acids.

The genes are TRBV5-4 and TRBJ2-7; D unresolved. Germline CDR1 and CDR2: SGHNT and YYREEE (reference sequence). V lost 3 bases and J 3 bases, leaving 7 bases between the germline ends. The CDR3 is 12 amino acids. This chain's CDR3 is CASSSNNYEQYF. CDR3 sequence (DNA): TGTGCCAGCAGCTCTAATAACTACGAGCAGTACTTC.

V usage is TRBV6-5 and J usage is TRBJ1-4, with D hard to call. The CDR3 extends over 16 amino acids. CDR1 is MNHEY, CDR2 SVGAGI, per germline. Trimming took 0 bases from V and 7 from J, leaving 15 bases between them. CDR3 residues: CASSYSLRRKVEKLFF. The CDR3 DNA reads as TGTGCCAGCAGTTACTCTCTCAGGCGGAAGGTTGAAAAACTGTTTTTT.

This chain uses TRBV2 with TRBJ2-7; weak D call: TRBD1 (6 bases). Germline assignment: CDR1 SNHLY and CDR2 FYNNEI. V lost 10 bases, J lost 0 bases, and 13 bases lay in between. The CDR3 extends over 13 amino acids. The CDR3 reads CATFRDTSYEQYF. The CDR3, as DNA: TGTGCCACCTTCAGGGACACCTCCTACGAGCAGTACTTC. The full variable domain, its missing parts supplied by reference TRBV2 and TRBJ2-7, is EPEVTQTPSHQVTQMGQEVILRCVPISNHLYFYWYRQILGQKVEFLVSFYNNEISEKSEIFDDQFSVERPDGSNFTLKIRSTKLEDSAMYFCATFRDTSYEQYFGPGTRLTVT.

The chain combines TRBV30 with TRBJ1-3; the D gene is possibly TRBD1 (5 bases). The CDR3 consists of 13 residues. CDR1 is GTSNPN and CDR2 is SVGIG in the germline V gene (reference sequence). V was cut by 4 bases and J by 2 bases, with 9 bases left in between. The CDR3 DNA follows: TGTGCCTGGAAAAAGGGGACTGGAAACACCATATATTTT. As protein: CAWKKGTGNTIYF.

The genes are TRBV10-1 and TRBJ2-7; no clear D gene. The germline CDR1 and CDR2 sequences are WNHNN and SYGVQD (reference sequence). V gave up 4 bases and J gave up 0 bases, with 10 bases separating them. CDR3 size: 14 residues. CDR3 protein: CASSGVSSSYEQYF. CDR3 nucleotide sequence: TGCGCCAGCAGTGGTGTCAGTAGCTCCTACGAGCAGTACTTC.

The J gene is TRBJ1-1, the V gene TRBV5-1; D might be TRBD1 (5 bases). CDR3 length equals 15 residues. Germline CDR1 and CDR2: SGHRS and YFSETQ. V was pared by 0 bases and J by 0 bases, with 9 bases between. The CDR3 DNA follows: TGCGCCAGCAGCTTGGCCGACAGCATGAACACTGAAGCTTTCTTT. It codes for CASSLADSMNTEAFF.

The chain has TRBV19 and TRBJ2-1; D is ambiguous. The V and J ends lost 6 bases and 8 bases respectively, with 14 bases between them. Germline V gene data show CDR1 as LNHDA and CDR2 as SQIVND (reference sequence). This CDR3 spans 13 amino acids. The CDR3: CASSHIGPYEQFF. The CDR3 DNA reads as TGTGCCAGTAGCCACATCGGCCCCTATGAGCAGTTCTTC.

V and J are TRBV28 and TRBJ2-7; possibly TRBD1 for D (6 bases). The V gene's germline CDR1 is MDHEN and CDR2 SYDVKM. The CDR3 is made up of 13 amino acids. V was trimmed by 6 bases and J by 7 bases, leaving 16 bases between them. The DNA of the CDR3 is TGTGCCAGCAGCCGAGAGGGACAATGGGAGCAGTACTTC. This gives the protein CASSREGQWEQYF.

In DNA form, the CDR3 reads TGTGCCTGGAGCGCCTCCACCTACGAGCAGTACTTC. Encoded protein: CAWSASTYEQYF. V usage is TRBV30 and J usage is TRBJ2-7; D unclear. V lost 3 bases to trimming and J lost 2 bases, with 8 bases between them. CDR3 length equals 12 residues. Per germline, CDR1 GTSNPN and CDR2 SVGIG (reference sequence).

Only a few counts were recorded for this clone. Because the CDR3 is missing its conserved closing phenylalanine or tryptophan, this is likely a read error. The DNA is omitted, as the CDR3 cannot be located on it reliably, and the CDR3 follows TCRdb's listing. The chain recombines TRBV7-3 with TRBJ2-3; TRBD2 reflects the table's D call only, with no check against the DNA. Looked up from germline, CDR1 is SGHTA and CDR2 is FQGTGA. The CDR3 region is 13 residues in length, termini included. This CDR3 is CASSLKGASGWEA.